The 19 T cell receptor delta chains given below trace back to one sample, sequenced in a study of gamma-delta T cells after stem cell transplantation. TCRdb reanalyzed the RT-PCR reads using CATT. Of approximately 14,000 delta-chain clones listed, roughly 29% are singletons. Sequencing was carried out using gamma-delta T cells. These receptors were taken from a human donor. It is not recorded whose cells these are; they may come from a transplant donor.

V gene TRDV1 combines with J gene TRDJ1, with 11 bases matching TRDD3. The CDR3 contains 20 residues. Losses at the gene ends were 2 bases for V and 2 bases for J; bases not matched to a gene: 16. CDR1 and CDR2 from the germline V gene are TSWWSYY and QGS. The CDR3 is CALGESLFLLGGYGTDKLIF. The CDR3 DNA is TGTGCTCTTGGGGAATCTCTCTTCCTGCTTGGGGGATACGGGACCGATAAACTCATCTTT.

A few counts support this clone. Other DNA sequences in this specimen translate into the identical CDR3. The chain links TRDV2 to TRDJ2; 9 bases map to TRDD3. The ends lost 1 base at V and 0 bases at J; junction bases unmatched: 2. Germline CDR1 reads GEAIGNYY; CDR2 reads EKD. CDR3 size: 16 residues. The CDR3 region has the DNA TGTGCCTGTGACACTTTGGGGGATACTTTGACAGCACAACTCTTCTTT. This sequence encodes CACDTLGDTLTAQLFF.

About this clone: The junction differs from germline at one of its ends, possibly a read error. The rearrangement uses TRDV2 and TRDJ1; 8 bases line up with TRDD3. This CDR3 contains 19 residues. CDR1 and CDR2 from the germline V gene are GEAIGNYY and EKD. The CDR3 nucleotides are TGTGCCTGTGACACCGACTTTCTGGGGGACCCACGGTACACCGATAACCTCATCTTT. It specifies CACDTDFLGDPRYTDNLIF.

The CDR3 nucleotides are TGTGCCTGTGACACCGTGGAGTACTGGGGGCCCTACAATTCGAACTCCTGGGACACCCGACAGATGTTTTTC. Translation: CACDTVEYWGPYNSNSWDTRQMFF. The chain combines TRDV2 with TRDJ3, with 8 positions matching TRDD3. J was trimmed by 0 bases and V by 0 bases; bases with no gene match: 21. Germline CDR1 GEAIGNYY, CDR2 EKD. The CDR3 loop spans 24 amino acids.

The rearrangement joins TRDV2 to TRDJ3, with unresolved D. There are 17 residues in the CDR3. Germline V gives CDR1 GEAIGNYY, CDR2 EKD. Trimming took 0 bases from V and 1 from J, leaving 9 bases between them. CDR3 region: CACDTLVGSWDTRQMFF. Written as DNA, the CDR3 is TGTGCCTGTGACACCCTGGTCGGATCCTGGGACACCCGACAGATGTTTTTC.

The rearrangement joins TRDV2 to TRDJ1; 9 bases match TRDD3. Looked up from germline, CDR1 is GEAIGNYY and CDR2 is EKD. CDR3 size: 14 residues. Unmatched junction bases numbered 1, after V lost 3 bases and J lost 0 bases. In nucleotides, the CDR3 is TGTGCCTGTGACGGGGGATACTACACCGATAAACTCATCTTT. Its protein is CACDGGYYTDKLIF.

This clone showed up just a few times. This chain joins TRDV1 and TRDJ1, with 9 positions matching TRDD3. Germline V lookup: CDR1 TSWWSYY, CDR2 QGS. CDR3 length: 28 residues. V was pared by 2 bases and J by 2 bases, with 42 bases of the junction left unmatched. The chain's CDR3 is CALGERLTSVVEHVLGGYLRAWTDKLIF. The CDR3, as DNA: TGTGCTCTTGGGGAAAGGCTCACTAGCGTGGTGGAACATGTACTGGGGGGATACCTAAGGGCGTGGACCGATAAACTCATCTTT.

In this sample, this clone turned up a few times. CDR3: CALGTTRIPPHAYTDKLIF. The CDR3 DNA sequence: TGTGCTCTTGGGACAACCCGAATTCCTCCCCATGCGTACACCGATAAACTCATCTTT. The V gene is TRDV1, the J gene TRDJ1, with D maybe TRDD2 (5 bases). This CDR3 comprises 19 residues. V was shortened by 5 bases and J by 0 bases, with 25 bases between the two germline ends. Germline assignment: CDR1 TSWWSYY and CDR2 QGS.

On this clone itself: Other DNA sequences of this sample code for an identical CDR3. The J gene is TRDJ3, the V gene TRDV2; TRDD3 matches at 9 bases. CDR3 length: 19 amino acids. The germline V gene has CDR1 GEAIGNYY and CDR2 EKD. The junction had 5 bases not matched to a gene; V was cut back by 0 bases and J by 0 bases. This chain's CDR3 is CACDTVSGGYSWDTRQMFF. In nucleotides, the CDR3 is TGTGCCTGTGACACCGTAAGTGGGGGATACTCCTGGGACACCCGACAGATGTTTTTC.

In DNA form, the CDR3 reads TGTGCTCTTGGGGCCTACGTCCGGATCTCTCTCGGTCGGTCGGATAAACTCATCTTT. Its translation is CALGAYVRISLGRSDKLIF. V gene TRDV1 combines with J gene TRDJ1; perhaps TRDD2 as D (5 bases). V was pared by 4 bases and J by 5 bases, with 29 bases between. This CDR3 has 19 amino acids. Germline CDR1 reads TSWWSYY; CDR2 reads QGS.

The chain has TRAV29/DV5 and TRDJ1; D gene ambiguous. V was trimmed by 0 bases and J by 4 bases, leaving 22 bases between them. There are 17 residues in the CDR3. CDR1 and CDR2 from the germline V gene are NSMFDY and ISSIKDK. The CDR3 sequence is CAASEGTGLHYSDKLIF. The CDR3 coding sequence is TGTGCAGCAAGCGAAGGAACAGGGCTCCATTATAGCGATAAACTCATCTTT. Filled out from reference TRAV29/DV5 and TRDJ1, the complete variable domain reads DQQVKQNSPSLSVQEGRISILNCDYTNSMFDYFLWYKKYPAEGPTFLISISSIKDKNEDGRFTVFLNKSAKHLSLHIVPSQPGDSAVYFCAASEGTGLHYSDKLIFGKGTRVTVEP.

The chain couples TRDV1 to TRDJ1, with 9 bases that match TRDD3. Germline V lookup: CDR1 TSWWSYY, CDR2 QGS. V was pared by 3 bases and J by 3 bases, with 17 bases of the junction left unmatched. The length of the CDR3 is 19 residues. CDR3 sequence: CALGDYPGSDWGTSDKLIF. The CDR3 DNA sequence: TGTGCTCTTGGGGACTACCCTGGGTCCGACTGGGGGACGTCCGATAAACTCATCTTT.

The chain combines TRDV1 with TRDJ1, with a weak D call TRDD3 (10 bases). Germline assignment: CDR1 TSWWSYY and CDR2 QGS. The CDR3 has 15 residues. As DNA, the CDR3 is TGTGCCTTACCTTCCTACGGGGGATACGCCGATAAACTCATCTTT. It yields the protein CALPSYGGYADKLIF.

The chain carries TRDV2 and TRDJ3, with 12 bases matching TRDD3. Germline V gene data show CDR1 as GEAIGNYY and CDR2 as EKD. CDR3 size: 18 residues. V shed 3 bases and J 8 bases; nucleotides not matched to a gene: 10. CDR3 DNA: TGTGCCTGTGACGTGGTCCTGGGGGATACGCAGTACACCCGACAGATGTTTTTC. Translating it yields CACDVVLGDTQYTRQMFF.

The CDR3 region has the DNA TGTGCTCTTGGGGCCAGGGCGAACTGGGGGAGACGCGACGCCGATAAACTCATCTTT. This gives the protein CALGARANWGRRDADKLIF. The chain links TRDV1 to TRDJ1; 9 nucleotides match TRDD3. In germline, CDR1 is TSWWSYY, CDR2 QGS. V was clipped by 4 bases and J by 3 bases; unmatched bases: 18. The CDR3 extends over 19 amino acids.

A remark on this clone: A junction end diverges from the germline sequence, so it may reflect a read error. Other nucleotide sequences in the sample specify the same CDR3. The V gene is TRDV2, the J gene TRDJ1; D is perhaps TRDD3 (5 bases). The CDR3 runs to 11 residues. In germline, CDR1 is GEAIGNYY, CDR2 EKD. The CDR3 protein is CACDQGRKLIF. The CDR3 region has the DNA TGCGCCTGTGACCAGGGGAGGAAACTCATCTTT.

This clone appeared a few times. This chain uses TRDV1 with TRDJ1, with 8 bases aligning to TRDD3. Germline V gene data show CDR1 as TSWWSYY and CDR2 as QGS. The CDR3 contains 21 residues. Trimming cost V 6 bases and J 5 bases; bases outside gene matches: 29. CDR3 sequence reads: CALGAPPSPRGIAALADKLIF. The DNA for the CDR3 is TGTGCTCTTGGCGCGCCGCCTTCCCCGAGGGGGATAGCAGCCTTAGCAGATAAACTCATCTTT.

A remark on this clone: At one end the junction does not follow the germline gene, possibly because of a read error. The chain couples TRDV2 to TRDJ2; 13 bases map to TRDD3. In germline, CDR1 is GEAIGNYY, CDR2 EKD. The CDR3 has 17 residues. This chain's CDR3 is CACDTVTGGYAAAKLFF. CDR3 bases: TGTGCCTGTGACACCGTGACTGGGGGATACGCGGCAGCAAAACTCTTCTTT.

The chain joins TRDV2 to TRDJ1, with a tentative D call TRDD3 (6 bases). Per the germline V gene, CDR1 is GEAIGNYY and CDR2 is EKD. With 6 bases removed from V and 1 base from J, the gap between germline ends came to 32 bases. The CDR3 totals 20 residues. This CDR3 is CACRNGRYWVIHLGTDKLIF. CDR3 DNA: TGTGCCTGTAGAAACGGAAGGTACTGGGTGATACATTTGGGCACCGATAAACTCATCTTT.